This T cell receptor beta chain emerged from a study of blood T cells in healthy people across ages. Overall study results and limits: In long-lived donors, naive CD4+ cell counts and diversity exceeded those of aged donors.

This clonotype was recorded a few times. Antigen specificity is unknown. At one boundary the junction diverges from the germline segment, which might be a read error. The CDR3 is 14 residues long. Germline V lookup: CDR1 MGHRA, CDR2 YSYEKL. A sample-barcoded 5' primer and a J-beta primer mix were used in a second PCR of roughly 7 to 11 cycles. CDR3-containing paired-end reads numbered at least 2.5 million in each sample. MiXCR, run by TCRdb on the 5' RACE reads, gives a single entry per CDR3 protein. The top ten hold 23% of the sample, which has 1.8 million or so distinct CDR3 sequences, more than 35% seen once.

Source material: blood. The chain is built from TRBV4-1 and TRBJ2-1, with D unclear. The source is a human donor in good health. Here the CDR3 reads CASSQDGFYNERFF. The CDR3 nucleotides read TGCGCCAGCAGCCAAGACGGATTCTACAATGAGCGGTTCTTC.